These 25 T cell receptor beta chains were sequenced from one sample in a study of Ad26.COV2.S vaccination and SARS-CoV-2 variants. Data came from immunoSEQ multiplex PCR; TCRdb stores just in-frame clones and leaves some out. The repertoire includes approximately 400,000 clones, 83% of them detected once, and more than 7% sits in the top ten. The treatment denotes: around 19 received Ad26.COV2.S at low or high dose, single or two shots; several received placebo; per-sample allocation not given. Specimen acquisition occurred on day 63 following the initial vaccine or placebo injection. Sequencing used peripheral blood, obtained in a trial of Ad26.COV2.S vaccine versus placebo. These receptors were obtained from a person aged 18-65 years who received the Ad26.COV2.S COVID-19 vaccine or a placebo.

The chain is built from TRBV11-1 and TRBJ2-1; 8 bases are a match to TRBD2. The CDR3 totals 16 residues. V lost 3 bases, J lost 6 bases, and 10 bases stayed unmatched. From germline, CDR1 is SGHAT and CDR2 FQDESV (reference sequence). CDR3 DNA sequence: TGTGCCAGCAGCTTGCGGAATCTAGCGGGCCCCAATGAGCAGTTCTTC. Amino acid sequence: CASSLRNLAGPNEQFF. Filled out from reference TRBV11-1 and TRBJ2-1, the complete variable domain reads EAEVAQSPRYKITEKSQAVAFWCDPISGHATLYWYRQILGQGPELLVQFQDESVVDDSQLPKDRFSAERLKGVDSTLKIQPAELGDSAMYLCASSLRNLAGPNEQFFGPGTRLTVL.

The chain uses TRBV9 and TRBJ2-5; 16 positions agree with TRBD2. CDR1 is SGDLS, CDR2 YYNGEE, per germline. The CDR3 contains 16 residues. V lost 2 bases and J lost 4; bases outside the gene matches: 2. The CDR3: CASSVGLAGGSETQYF. CDR3 in DNA: TGTGCCAGCAGCGTGGGACTAGCGGGAGGGTCAGAGACCCAGTACTTC.

V is TRBV5-5 and J is TRBJ2-4; maybe TRBD1 (5 bases). The CDR3 is made up of 16 amino acids. Trimming removed 3 bases at V and 8 bases at J, with 21 bases between. The germline gives CDR1 SGHKS, CDR2 YYEKEE (reference sequence). The CDR3 nucleotides are TGTGCCAGCAGCTCCCCCCTGTCTAACAGGCAGGACATTCAGTACTTC. Encoded protein: CASSSPLSNRQDIQYF.

This chain uses TRBV4-1 with TRBJ1-3; D is possibly TRBD1 (6 bases). Trimming took 1 base from V and 0 from J, leaving 10 bases between them. CDR3 length: 16 residues. The germline V gene has CDR1 MGHRA and CDR2 YSYEKL. CDR3 bases: TGCGCCAGCAGCCAAGGTCTACAGGGCTCTGGAAACACCATATATTTT. It yields the protein CASSQGLQGSGNTIYF.

The rearrangement joins TRBV27 to TRBJ2-5; no firm D call. Germline V gene lookup returns CDR1 MNHEY and CDR2 SMNVEV (reference sequence). V was clipped by 2 bases and J by 5 bases, with 15 bases between them. CDR3 length: 15 amino acids. The CDR3 sequence is CASSLGVGRLETQYF. For the CDR3, the DNA is TGTGCCAGCAGTTTAGGAGTCGGGCGTCTCGAGACCCAGTACTTC.

The rearrangement uses TRBV11-3 and TRBJ1-3, with D possibly matching TRBD1 (5 bases). The germline V and J ends were trimmed by 5 bases and 0 bases, with 8 bases remaining between them. Germline loops: CDR1 SGHNT, CDR2 YENEEA. The CDR3 loop spans 14 amino acids. CDR3 residues: CASSRQLSGNTIYF. CDR3 nucleotide sequence: TGTGCCAGCAGCCGACAGCTCTCTGGAAACACCATATATTTT.

This clone has more than one count but fewer than ten. The sample has other DNA sequences that encode this CDR3 too. This chain connects TRBV5-1 to TRBJ1-4; D may be TRBD1 (5 bases). The V end lost 0 bases, the J end lost 5 bases, and 8 bases lay between the germline ends. The CDR3 length is 14 residues. Germline CDR1 reads SGHRS; CDR2 reads YFSETQ. CDR3: CASSLGGSNEKLFF. The CDR3 nucleotides are TGCGCCAGCAGCTTGGGGGGGTCCAATGAAAAACTGTTTTTT.

This clone has just a few counts. V and J are TRBV25-1 and TRBJ1-2; 7 nucleotides align to TRBD1. The ends lost 5 bases at V and 4 bases at J; junction bases unmatched: 4. The germline gives CDR1 MGHDK, CDR2 SYGVNS. The CDR3 has 13 residues. CDR3 DNA: TGTGCCAGCAGTCGGACAGGCCCCTATGGCTACACCTTC. It encodes CASSRTGPYGYTF.

J is TRBJ2-2 and V is TRBV19; no reliable D call. CDR1 LNHDA and CDR2 SQIVND come from the germline V gene (reference sequence). The CDR3 covers 13 residues. The germline V and J ends were trimmed by 11 bases and 3 bases, with 13 bases remaining between them. CDR3: CAGRRRDTGELFF. The CDR3 DNA reads TGTGCCGGAAGACGCCGGGACACCGGGGAGCTGTTTTTT.

V usage is TRBV6-5 and J usage is TRBJ2-1; D unclear. Germline lookup yields CDR1 MNHEY and CDR2 SVGAGI. The CDR3 totals 13 residues. Between the trimmed V and J ends, which lost 8 bases and 7 bases, there was a span of 15 bases. The CDR3 loop reads CASSTQLPNEQFF. The CDR3 nucleotides are TGTGCCAGCTCAACCCAGCTCCCGAATGAGCAGTTCTTC.

The rearrangement joins TRBV15 to TRBJ2-1; D unresolved. V lost 5 bases and J 10 bases, leaving 12 bases between the germline ends. CDR3 size: 12 residues. CDR1 is LNHNV and CDR2 is YYDKDF in the germline V gene (reference sequence). The CDR3 bases are TGTGCCACCAGCTTTGGTAGTCGGGAGCAGTTCTTC. Translation: CATSFGSREQFF.

This clone was found once. The J gene is TRBJ2-1, the V gene TRBV27, with TRBD2 identical over 12 bases. Germline loops: CDR1 MNHEY, CDR2 SMNVEV (reference sequence). The CDR3 runs 14 residues. The J segment lost 9 bases and the V segment lost 6 bases, leaving 6 bases of the junction unmatched. The DNA for the CDR3 is TGTGCCAGCAGCCTAGCGGGGGGGCCAAGTGAGCAGTTCTTC. This codes for CASSLAGGPSEQFF.

The chain couples TRBV3-1 (or the pseudogene TRBV3-2) to TRBJ2-3; no clear D. The CDR3 extends over 15 amino acids. The germline V gene has CDR1 LGHDT and CDR2 YNNKEL (reference sequence). Trimming took 4 bases from V and 1 from J, leaving 12 bases between them. The DNA for the CDR3 is TGTGCCAGCAGCCCTTACGGTTCCGGCACAGATACGCAGTATTTT. Its protein product is CASSPYGSGTDTQYF.

A note on this clone: One junction end does not reproduce the germline sequence, and a read error may be involved. The chain is built from TRBV7-9 and TRBJ1-2; D might be TRBD1 (6 bases). CDR3 length: 14 amino acids. Germline V lookup: CDR1 SEHNR, CDR2 FQNEAQ (reference sequence). CDR3 region: CASRLGGTNYGYTF. CDR3 DNA: TGTGCCAGCAGATTAGGGGGTACTAACTATGGCTACACCTTC. The entire variable domain, with the rest obtained from reference TRBV7-9 and TRBJ1-2, is as follows: DTGVSQNPRHKITKRGQNVTFRCDPISEHNRLYWYRQTLGQGPEFLTYFQNEAQLEKSRLLSDRFSAERPKGSFSTLEIQRTEQGDSAMYLCASRLGGTNYGYTFGSGTRLTVV.

CDR3 region: CASSVGPMGGTQYF. Here the CDR3 DNA reads TGTGCCAGCAGCGTGGGACCTATGGGTGGGACGCAGTATTTT. The V and J genes are TRBV9 and TRBJ2-3; D is possibly TRBD1 or TRBD2 (5 bases each). Per the germline V gene, CDR1 is SGDLS and CDR2 is YYNGEE. The CDR3 has 14 amino acids. V was shortened by 2 bases and J by 9 bases, with 16 bases between the two germline ends.

The chain has TRBV28 and TRBJ1-1; a possible D gene is TRBD1 (5 bases). The germline CDR1 and CDR2 sequences are MDHEN and SYDVKM. The V and J ends lost 7 bases and 3 bases respectively, with 15 bases between them. This CDR3 has 14 amino acids. CDR3 nucleotides: TGTGCCAGCAACTCTCAGGGACCACACACTGAAGCTTTCTTT. This encodes CASNSQGPHTEAFF.

The chain is built from TRBV6-5 and TRBJ1-6; no definite D call. V lost 6 bases and J lost 6, with 12 bases in between. Germline V gene sequence: CDR1 MNHEY, CDR2 SVGAGI. CDR3 length: 14 amino acids. The CDR3 DNA sequence: TGTGCCAGCAGCCGCGAATGGGGTAATTCACCCCTCCACTTT. Protein: CASSREWGNSPLHF.

The chain has TRBV7-9 and TRBJ2-1, with a tentative D call TRBD2 (5 bases). This CDR3 spans 13 amino acids. Trimming left V 5 bases short and J 10 bases short, with 15 bases between. Germline CDR1 SEHNR, CDR2 FQNEAQ (reference sequence). The CDR3, as DNA: TGTGCCAGCAGCGACCTCAGCGGTGGCGAGCAGTTCTTC. This gives the protein CASSDLSGGEQFF.

The chain joins TRBV19 to TRBJ1-1; D unresolved. The germline V and J ends were trimmed by 7 bases and 9 bases, with 12 bases remaining between them. CDR3 length equals 11 residues. CDR1 and CDR2 from the germline V gene are LNHDA and SQIVND (reference sequence). The CDR3 protein is CASILPSQAFF. The CDR3 nucleotides read TGTGCCAGTATCCTGCCTTCGCAAGCTTTCTTT.

The DNA of the CDR3 is TGTGCCAGCAGCGAACGGGGACTAGCGGGGACCTACGAGCAGTACTTC. Translated: CASSERGLAGTYEQYF. The J gene is TRBJ2-7, the V gene TRBV9; 13 bases line up with TRBD2. Germline-derived CDR1 and CDR2 are SGDLS and YYNGEE. The CDR3 sequence is 16 residues long. J lost 2 bases, V lost 3 bases, and 5 bases had no gene match.

The gene calls are TRBV7-9 and TRBJ1-3; D ambiguous. V was pared by 2 bases and J by 1 base, with 3 bases between. This CDR3 has 13 residues. From germline, CDR1 is SEHNR and CDR2 FQNEAQ (reference sequence). CDR3 nucleotides: TGTGCCAGCAGCTTATCTTCTGGAAACACCATATATTTT. Amino acids: CASSLSSGNTIYF.

The V call is TRBV11-3, the J call TRBJ2-7, with 8 bases fitting TRBD2. Per germline, CDR1 SGHNT and CDR2 YENEEA. After removal of 5 bases from V and 3 bases from J, the junction contained 9 bases not matched to a gene. The CDR3 has 15 amino acids. In nucleotides, the CDR3 is TGTGCCAGCAGCCTACCCCCGGGGGGGGGCTACGAGCAGTACTTC. Its protein is CASSLPPGGGYEQYF.

The CDR3 nucleotides read TGTGCCAGCAGCGCCTTGACAGCGAACACCGGGGAGCTGTTTTTT. Translated: CASSALTANTGELFF. The rearrangement links TRBV9 to TRBJ2-2, with a weak D call TRBD1 (5 bases). The germline V and J ends were trimmed by 3 bases and 0 bases, with 9 bases remaining between them. Looked up from germline, CDR1 is SGDLS and CDR2 is YYNGEE. The CDR3 length is 15 residues.

The chain recombines TRBV11-3 with TRBJ2-1; D gene ambiguous. Per germline, CDR1 SGHNT and CDR2 YENEEA. There are 13 residues in the CDR3. Trimming left V 5 bases short and J 2 bases short, with 7 bases between. The CDR3 region is CASSLPAYNEQFF. CDR3 nucleotides: TGTGCCAGCAGCCTCCCGGCCTACAATGAGCAGTTCTTC.

The chain has TRBV19 and TRBJ1-6, with 9 nucleotides matching TRBD1. The CDR3 is 15 residues long. Germline CDR1 is LNHDA and CDR2 is SQIVND (reference sequence). The ends lost 6 bases at V and 7 bases at J; junction bases unmatched: 7. Here the CDR3 reads CASRPQGAPNSPLHF. In DNA form, the CDR3 reads TGTGCCAGTAGACCACAGGGGGCGCCGAATTCACCCCTCCACTTT.